This T cell receptor beta chain was found in a study of blood T cell repertoires in COVID-19 (dated by TCRdb to the early 2020s). At the level of the whole study: The collaborator samples originated in the United States, Italy and Spain and spanned the acute and convalescent phases of COVID-19. The samples were drawn from the first 160 participants of the ongoing ImmuneRACE study and from 950 to 1,500 subjects provided by 6 global collaborators. The dataset comprised deeply sampled blood TCRbeta repertoires from subjects exposed to, actively infected with, or recovered from COVID-19. The prospective study material was composed of cDNA or gDNA derived from T cells, B-cell-depleted T cells, or PBMCs. The repertoires were made available in a free public database intended to serve as a resource for research on the immune response to SARS-CoV-2. The sample metadata nearly always contained a de-identified subject ID, COVID-19 status, age in years and sex. Where available, HLA class I and class II types were obtained from metadata supplied by the sample provider rather than from assay-based typing.

V loses 5 bases at its end and J loses 4 bases; junction bases beyond the gene matches: 7. The CDR3 sequence holds 15 residues, the cysteine and phenylalanine included. The entry retains the CDR3 DNA only, 45 bases that are in frame from base 1. Via the germline V gene, CDR1 is MNHEY and CDR2 SVGAGI. TCRbeta CDR3 regions were amplified from genomic DNA by means of the immunoSEQ Assay, a bias-controlled multiplex PCR. As for the authors' bioinformatics: The number of nucleated cells in each sample was estimated from the amplification of reference gene primers within the assay. To quantify the absolute abundance of each unique TCRbeta CDR3 rearrangement, sequence reads were collapsed and filtered. For each sample, productive Simpson clonality was calculated as the square root of Simpson's diversity index over productive rearrangements. TCRdb retrieved this table from immuneACCESS and kept in-frame rearrangements only. Not all clones are present; in checked studies, unresolved V genes account for under half, and no reason is known for the remainder. The DNA gave D and trimming, while V, J and clone size come from that table. The sample contains about 76,000 clones, 87% of them found a single time. The ten largest clones take up around 8% of the sample.

On the study overall, not on this receptor specifically: How much clinical and demographic metadata was included differed by source and by participant, and the metadata was provided uncurated.

Collaborating institutions collected whole blood in K2EDTA tubes following their own protocols. For TCRbeta analysis, collaborator samples were shipped as frozen whole blood, as isolated PBMCs, or as DNA extracted from either sample type. A word on this clone: Its antigen is still unknown. No clone much larger than this one lies a single base away; base qualities are absent.

The rearranged segments are TRBV6-5 and TRBJ2-7; the junction holds 11 bases that match TRBD2. This clonotype was sampled from a man aged 25-45 years with acute or convalescent COVID-19. The sample comprised peripheral blood. The nucleotide sequence is given as TGTGCCAGCAGTCGTGGGACTAGCGGACAATACGAGCAGTACTTC. Its protein product is CASSRGTSGQYEQYF.